The source of this T cell receptor beta chain is a study of T cell repertoires in cytomegalovirus infection. Whole-study context: TCR beta signatures that were public indicated CMV infection and matching HLA type.

The CDR3 contains 14 residues. V was pared by 2 bases and J by 8 bases, with 9 bases of the junction left unmatched. Germline CDR1 reads SQVTM; CDR2 reads ANQGSEA. TCRdb re-analysed the reads in MiXCR, keeping a single row per CDR3 protein. The sample holds under 800,000 distinct CDR3 sequences, roughly a quarter seen once. On this clonotype itself: Its target is not known.

Notes on the study in general: CMV-specific HLA-C-restricted TCR beta clonotypes dominated the ex vivo response.

The genes are TRBV29-1 and TRBJ2-1; 7 bases are a match to TRBD2. The sequence was collected from a human donor in good health (CMV status not recorded). Some clones in this sample may be carry-over from other donors' samples. Sequencing used CD8+ T cells from PBMCs. CDR3 sequence (DNA): TGCAGCGTTGAACAGCTAGCGGTTATAGATGAGCAGTTCTTC. Translated: CSVEQLAVIDEQFF.